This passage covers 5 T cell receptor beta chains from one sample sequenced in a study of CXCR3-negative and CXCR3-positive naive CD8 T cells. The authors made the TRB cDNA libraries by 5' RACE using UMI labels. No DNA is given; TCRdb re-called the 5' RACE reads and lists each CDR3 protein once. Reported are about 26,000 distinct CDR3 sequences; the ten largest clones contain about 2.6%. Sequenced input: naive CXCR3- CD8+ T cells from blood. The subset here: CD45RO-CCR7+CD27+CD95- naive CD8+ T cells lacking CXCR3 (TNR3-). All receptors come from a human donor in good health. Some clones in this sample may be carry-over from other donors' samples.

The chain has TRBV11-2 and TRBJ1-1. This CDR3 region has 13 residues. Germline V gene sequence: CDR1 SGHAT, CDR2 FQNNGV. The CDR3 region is CASSISEATEAFF.

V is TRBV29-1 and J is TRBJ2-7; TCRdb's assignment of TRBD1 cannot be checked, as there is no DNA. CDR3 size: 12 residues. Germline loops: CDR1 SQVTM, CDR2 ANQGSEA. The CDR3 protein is CSVRQGSYEQYF.

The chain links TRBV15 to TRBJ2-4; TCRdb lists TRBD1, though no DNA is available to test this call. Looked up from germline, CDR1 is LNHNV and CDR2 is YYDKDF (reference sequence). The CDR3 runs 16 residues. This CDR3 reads CATSRGWGRGTNIQYF.

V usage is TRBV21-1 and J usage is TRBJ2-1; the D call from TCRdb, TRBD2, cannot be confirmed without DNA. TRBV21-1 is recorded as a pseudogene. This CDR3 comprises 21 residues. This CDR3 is CASIHGELTGGLAGNRDEQFF.

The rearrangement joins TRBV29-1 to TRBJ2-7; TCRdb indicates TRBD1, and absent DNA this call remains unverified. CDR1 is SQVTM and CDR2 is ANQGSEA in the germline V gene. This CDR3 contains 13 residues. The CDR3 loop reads CSVEAGHSYEQYF.